This T cell receptor (beta chain) comes out of a study of identical twins (TCRdb year 2016). With regard to the full study: To test whether fetal clonotypes persist, the study used deep sequencing on TCR alpha and beta repertoires from monozygotic twins, unrelated adults of various ages, and cord blood. Replicate twin experiments were performed at different times using different library preparation protocols to rule out contamination.

CDR1 and CDR2 (MNHNS, SASEGT) derive from the germline V gene. From cysteine to phenylalanine, the CDR3 is 16 amino acids long. The only DNA kept is the CDR3, 48 bases in frame from the first base. V drops 6 bases and J drops 2 bases, leaving 18 bases in between. Receptors were amplified or captured by 5' RACE. Sequenced using an Illumina HiSeq 2000. Template switching introduced a universal primer binding site; the final cDNA contained a unique molecular identifier, enabling accurate counting of TCR cDNA molecules. Specific primers in the conserved constant-segment region were used to synthesize first-strand cDNA for the TCR alpha and beta chains. To control for contamination, every cDNA library carried two barcodes: a SMART-Mk sample barcode plus Illumina barcodes. TruSeq adapter sequences, together with Illumina sample barcodes, were added in two successive PCR steps. TCR alpha and beta cDNA libraries were sequenced on the Illumina HiSeq platform with custom primers. As for the authors' bioinformatics: Unique molecular identifiers were extracted from raw reads with MiGEC, and CDR3 positions were determined with MiXCR. Recombination models were inferred per individual with the repgenHMM and IGoR tools using an EM algorithm. The tcR package in R was used for shared clonotype analysis, with sharing normalized by the product of cloneset sizes. Out-of-frame nonproductive sequences were analyzed to study raw recombination free of thymic and clonal selection effects. The public sequencing data were trimmed at Q25 with fastp and processed into clonotypes with MiXCR by TCRdb, which kept only in-frame beta chains. Each entry is one CDR3 protein sequence, shown with its most common DNA and genes. In this record, the V and J calls reflect TCRdb's handling and not the investigators' own analysis. The sample records hundreds of thousands of distinct CDR3 sequences, 6.5% to 8.5% of which are singletons. The ten largest clones capture about 1.8% of the sample.

Beyond this particular receptor, the publication reports: Abundant cord blood beta clonotypes had fewer insertions, young adult naive repertoires showed a similar but weaker trend, and memory repertoires showed no such trend. Zero-insertion analyses could be partly confounded by invariant T cells such as MAIT and iNKT, though diverse VJ usage argued against such confounding for most clonotypes. Conclusions relied on cross-sectional statistical analysis, since the same donors could not be followed over many years. Recombination models systematically underestimated out-of-frame TCR alpha sharing in monozygotic twins but agreed with sharing between unrelated individuals. The excess sharing between twins in beta out-of-frame sequences was weaker because fewer shared sequences reduced the signal-to-noise ratio. Compared with coincidental sharing between unrelated individuals, out-of-frame TCR alpha sequences shared between twins had an excess of sequences with low generation probability.

Every donor in the study was a healthy Caucasian. The twin cohort consisted of three pairs of female monozygotic twins, all aged roughly 18 to 30 years. Miltenyi CD45RO+ enrichment and human naive T-cell isolation kits were used to isolate memory (CD45RO+) and naive T cells from PBMC. Remarks on this clonotype: Its specific antigen is unknown. No base quality values were provided; no much bigger clone lies one nucleotide off.

These records were also assigned to another study, of yellow fever vaccine responses in identical twins. As noted in the second study: According to the authors, the vaccine-induced T cell response in identical twins seemed to be partly convergent and partly specific to each individual. In identical twins, the study followed T cell clones that responded to the vaccine with precision.

The chain couples TRBV6-1 to TRBJ2-3; the D gene could be TRBD1 or TRBD2, each one agreeing over 5 bases. The clonotype was recovered from a woman between 18 and 29 years old in good health. The specimen was memory (CD45RO+) T cells sorted from blood. The cell subset or site label for this specimen denotes: CD45RO+ enriched T cells. The CDR3 reads as follows: CASRSPGGGVTDTQYF. In nucleotides, the sequence is TGTGCCAGCAGGTCCCCTGGGGGTGGTGTCACAGATACGCAGTATTTT.